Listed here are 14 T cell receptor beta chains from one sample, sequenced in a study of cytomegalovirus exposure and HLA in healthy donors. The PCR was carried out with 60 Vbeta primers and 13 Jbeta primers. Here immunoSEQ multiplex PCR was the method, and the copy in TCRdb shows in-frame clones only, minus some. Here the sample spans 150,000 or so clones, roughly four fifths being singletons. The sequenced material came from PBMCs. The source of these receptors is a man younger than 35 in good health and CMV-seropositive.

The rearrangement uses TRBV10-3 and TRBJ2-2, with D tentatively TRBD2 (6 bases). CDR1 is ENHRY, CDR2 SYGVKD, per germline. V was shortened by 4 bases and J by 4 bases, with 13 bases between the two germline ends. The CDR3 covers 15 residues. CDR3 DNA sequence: TGTGCCATCAGTGCGGGAGACCGAGGCACCGGGGAGCTGTTTTTT. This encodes CAISAGDRGTGELFF.

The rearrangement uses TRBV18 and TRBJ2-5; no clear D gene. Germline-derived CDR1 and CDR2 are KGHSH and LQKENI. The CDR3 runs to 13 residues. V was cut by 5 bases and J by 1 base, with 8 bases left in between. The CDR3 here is CASSFGFQETQYF. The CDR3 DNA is TGTGCCAGCTCATTCGGGTTCCAAGAGACCCAGTACTTC.

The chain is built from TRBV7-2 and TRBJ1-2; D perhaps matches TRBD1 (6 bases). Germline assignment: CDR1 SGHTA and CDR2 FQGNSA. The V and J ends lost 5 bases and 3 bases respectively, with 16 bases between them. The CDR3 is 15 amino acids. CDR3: CASSPGGAYYYGYTF. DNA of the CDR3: TGTGCCAGCAGCCCTGGGGGGGCGTACTACTATGGCTACACCTTC.

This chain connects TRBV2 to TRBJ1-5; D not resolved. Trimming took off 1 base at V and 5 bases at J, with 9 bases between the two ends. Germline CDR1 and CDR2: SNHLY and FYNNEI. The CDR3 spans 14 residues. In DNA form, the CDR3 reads TGTGCCAGCAGTGAAGAGATGGCTTATCAGCCCCAGCATTTT. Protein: CASSEEMAYQPQHF. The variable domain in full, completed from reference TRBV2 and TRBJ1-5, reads EPEVTQTPSHQVTQMGQEVILRCVPISNHLYFYWYRQILGQKVEFLVSFYNNEISEKSEIFDDQFSVERPDGSNFTLKIRSTKLEDSAMYFCASSEEMAYQPQHFGDGTRLSIL.

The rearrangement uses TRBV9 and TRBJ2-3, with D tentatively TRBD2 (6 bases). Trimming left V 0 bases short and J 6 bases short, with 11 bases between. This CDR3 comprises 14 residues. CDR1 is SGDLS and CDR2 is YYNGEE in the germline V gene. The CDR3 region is CASSVAWGLDTQYF. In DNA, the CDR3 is TGTGCCAGCAGCGTAGCTTGGGGACTGGATACGCAGTATTTT.

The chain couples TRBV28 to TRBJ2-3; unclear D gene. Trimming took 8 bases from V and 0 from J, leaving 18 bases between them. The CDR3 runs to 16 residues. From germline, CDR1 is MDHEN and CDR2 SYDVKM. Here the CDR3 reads CASGTVQKPSTDTQYF. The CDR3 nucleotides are TGTGCCAGCGGTACTGTACAGAAACCTAGCACAGATACGCAGTATTTT.

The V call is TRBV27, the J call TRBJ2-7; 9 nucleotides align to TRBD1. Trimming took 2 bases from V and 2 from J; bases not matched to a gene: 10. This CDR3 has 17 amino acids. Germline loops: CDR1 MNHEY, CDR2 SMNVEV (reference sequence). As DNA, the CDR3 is TGTGCCAGCAGTTTACGGACGACAGGGGGGGTTCCCTACGAGCAGTACTTC. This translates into CASSLRTTGGVPYEQYF.

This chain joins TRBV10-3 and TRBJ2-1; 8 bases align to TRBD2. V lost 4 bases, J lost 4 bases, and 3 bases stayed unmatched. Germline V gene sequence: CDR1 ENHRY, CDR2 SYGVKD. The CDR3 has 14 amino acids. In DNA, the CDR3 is TGTGCCATCAGTGGGGGACTAGGTTACAATGAGCAGTTCTTC. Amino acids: CAISGGLGYNEQFF.

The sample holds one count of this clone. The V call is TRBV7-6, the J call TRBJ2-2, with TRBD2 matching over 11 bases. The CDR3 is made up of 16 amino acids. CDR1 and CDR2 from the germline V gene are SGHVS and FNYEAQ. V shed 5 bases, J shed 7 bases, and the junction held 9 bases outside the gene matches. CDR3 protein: CASSPGVLAGDGELFF. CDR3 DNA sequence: TGTGCCAGCAGCCCAGGGGTACTAGCGGGAGACGGGGAGCTGTTTTTT.

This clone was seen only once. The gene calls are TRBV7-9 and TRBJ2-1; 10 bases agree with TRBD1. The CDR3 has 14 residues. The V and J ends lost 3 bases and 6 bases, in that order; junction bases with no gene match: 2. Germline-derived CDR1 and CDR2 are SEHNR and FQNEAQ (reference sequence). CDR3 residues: CASSFRTGGNEQFF. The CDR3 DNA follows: TGTGCCAGCAGCTTCCGGACAGGGGGCAATGAGCAGTTCTTC.

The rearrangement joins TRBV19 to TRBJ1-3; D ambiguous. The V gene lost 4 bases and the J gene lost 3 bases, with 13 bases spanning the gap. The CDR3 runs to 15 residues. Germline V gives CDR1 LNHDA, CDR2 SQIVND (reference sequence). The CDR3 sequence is CASSTERLIGNTIYF. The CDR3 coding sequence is TGTGCCAGTAGTACAGAACGACTGATTGGAAACACCATATATTTT.

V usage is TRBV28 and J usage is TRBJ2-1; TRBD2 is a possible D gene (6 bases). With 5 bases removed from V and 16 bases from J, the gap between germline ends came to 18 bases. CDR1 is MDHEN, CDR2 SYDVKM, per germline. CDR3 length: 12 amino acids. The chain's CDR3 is CASSQNREDRFF. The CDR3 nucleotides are TGTGCCAGCAGTCAGAATAGGGAGGATAGATTCTTC.

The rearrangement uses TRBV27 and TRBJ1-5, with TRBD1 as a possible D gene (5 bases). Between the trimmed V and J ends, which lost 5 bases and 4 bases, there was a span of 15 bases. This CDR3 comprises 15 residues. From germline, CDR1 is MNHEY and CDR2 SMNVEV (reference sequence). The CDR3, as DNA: TGTGCCAGCAGTCCCCTAGGAACAGGTAATCAGCCCCAGCATTTT. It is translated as CASSPLGTGNQPQHF.

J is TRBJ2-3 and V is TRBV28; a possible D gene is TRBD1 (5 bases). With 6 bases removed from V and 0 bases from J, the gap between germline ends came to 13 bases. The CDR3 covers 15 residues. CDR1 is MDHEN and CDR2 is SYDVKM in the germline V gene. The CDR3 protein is CASSTDSLSTDTQYF. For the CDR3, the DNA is TGTGCCAGCAGCACCGACAGCTTAAGCACAGATACGCAGTATTTT.